The 24 T cell receptor beta chains reported below all come from one sample, sequenced in a study of T-cell memory formation after mild COVID-19. TCRdb redid the calling of the 5' RACE reads with MiXCR, one entry per CDR3 protein. This sample has around 440,000 distinct CDR3 sequences, with 18% found just once. Sequencing input: PBMCs or a T cell subset sorted from them (not recorded which). These receptor sequences come from an adult woman who had mild COVID-19 (a few samples of this study predate the infection). Cell type and time point are not known.

The chain carries TRBV3-1 and TRBJ1-2; TRBD1 is a possible D gene (6 bases). This CDR3 comprises 13 residues. V lost 3 bases and J lost 7, with 12 bases in between. CDR1 is LGHDT, CDR2 YNNKEL, per germline (reference sequence). This CDR3 reads CASSQYTGSGYTF. The CDR3, as DNA: TGTGCCAGCAGCCAGTATACAGGGTCTGGCTACACCTTC.

The chain recombines TRBV29-1 with TRBJ1-2, with 8 bases aligning to TRBD1. The germline V gene encodes CDR1 SQVTM and CDR2 ANQGSEA. V lost 3 bases to trimming and J lost 6 bases; unmatched junction nucleotides: 9. This CDR3 region has 14 residues. The CDR3 nucleotides read TGCAGCGTTGATTTTATGACAGGGGTGGATGGCTACACCTTC. Encoded protein: CSVDFMTGVDGYTF.

This clonotype was detected a few times. The V call is TRBV5-4, the J call TRBJ1-1; D gene uncertain. Deletions cut 5 bases from V and 9 bases from J, with 17 bases between. This CDR3 has 13 residues. Per the germline V gene, CDR1 is SGHNT and CDR2 is YYREEE (reference sequence). Here the CDR3 DNA reads TGTGCCAGCAGTCCTACCCCCGGGCCTCAAGCTTTCTTT. Amino acids: CASSPTPGPQAFF.

The V call is TRBV7-2, the J call TRBJ2-2; 13 nucleotides agree with TRBD2. The CDR3 is made up of 16 amino acids. Per the germline V gene, CDR1 is SGHTA and CDR2 is FQGNSA. V was clipped by 4 bases and J by 6 bases; unmatched bases: 5. Here the CDR3 reads CASSYGLAGVPGELFF. CDR3 DNA: TGTGCCAGCAGCTACGGACTAGCGGGAGTACCCGGGGAGCTGTTTTTT.

CDR3 protein: CATSDRPGQSNSYNEQFF. The CDR3 DNA reads as TGTGCCACCAGTGATAGGCCGGGACAGAGCAATTCCTACAATGAGCAGTTCTTC. The chain couples TRBV24-1 to TRBJ2-1; 7 bases fit TRBD1. Germline-derived CDR1 and CDR2 are KGHDR and SFDVKD. CDR3 size: 18 residues. Unmatched junction bases numbered 11, after V lost 3 bases and J lost 1 base.

The chain combines TRBV5-4 with TRBJ2-5; weak D call: TRBD2 (6 bases). Deletions cut 2 bases from V and 6 bases from J, with 11 bases between. Germline V lookup: CDR1 SGHNT, CDR2 YYREEE (reference sequence). The CDR3 length is 13 residues. The CDR3 loop reads CASSLRGRQTQYF. The CDR3 bases are TGTGCCAGCAGCTTACGGGGGAGACAGACCCAGTACTTC.

The genes are TRBV23-1 and TRBJ2-1; 7 bases fit TRBD1. TRBV23-1 is noted as an ORF with a role that remains uncertain. This CDR3 is built from 15 residues. Trimming at V came to 3 bases and at J to 2 bases, leaving 4 bases not matched to a gene. The CDR3 spells CASSHPGQAYNEQFF. The CDR3, as DNA: TGCGCCAGCAGTCATCCCGGACAGGCCTACAATGAGCAGTTCTTC.

The chain links TRBV6-5 to TRBJ2-7; TRBD1 is a possible D gene (6 bases). Trimming took 1 base from V and 3 from J, leaving 16 bases between them. The length of the CDR3 is 16 residues. Germline CDR1 MNHEY, CDR2 SVGAGI. Written as DNA, the CDR3 is TGTGCCAGCAGTTACTTCGGTGACAGGAGCTACTACGAGCAGTACTTC. Amino acids: CASSYFGDRSYYEQYF.

The genes are TRBV5-6 and TRBJ2-7; no clear D. CDR3 length: 13 amino acids. Germline CDR1 reads SGHDT; CDR2 reads YYEEEE. Trimming left V 4 bases short and J 6 bases short, with 14 bases between. The CDR3 region is CASSRNRVGEQYV. CDR3 sequence (DNA): TGTGCCAGCAGCCGGAACCGGGTGGGCGAGCAGTACGTC.

The CDR3 loop is CASPRASGELFF. The CDR3 bases are TGTGCCAGCCCAAGGGCTAGCGGGGAGCTGTTTTTT. The chain links TRBV3-1 to TRBJ2-2; D call uncertain. Per the germline V gene, CDR1 is LGHDT and CDR2 is YNNKEL (reference sequence). V lost 8 bases and J lost 7, with 11 bases in between. The CDR3 sequence is 12 residues long.

V and J are TRBV11-2 and TRBJ2-1, with 7 positions matching TRBD1. The CDR3 is made up of 16 amino acids. V lost 7 bases to trimming and J lost 5 bases; unmatched junction nucleotides: 14. Germline values: CDR1 SGHAT, CDR2 FQNNGV. The CDR3 is CASTPRRTGPNNEQFF. In nucleotides, the CDR3 is TGTGCCAGCACCCCGCGGAGGACAGGACCGAACAATGAGCAGTTCTTC.

The chain uses TRBV4-1 and TRBJ2-2, with D unresolved. Trimming took 0 bases from V and 5 from J, leaving 10 bases between them. The CDR3 runs to 15 residues. Germline CDR1 reads MGHRA; CDR2 reads YSYEKL. The DNA of the CDR3 is TGCGCCAGCAGCCAAGAACCTCAGCAAACCGGGGAGCTGTTTTTT. This sequence encodes CASSQEPQQTGELFF.

The chain recombines TRBV5-1 with TRBJ2-3; possibly TRBD2 for D (5 bases). V was cut by 0 bases and J by 6 bases, with 20 bases left in between. Germline loops: CDR1 SGHRS, CDR2 YFSETQ. This CDR3 is built from 17 residues. CDR3 protein: CASSLVAGLTPGDTQYF. CDR3 coding DNA: TGCGCCAGCAGCTTGGTTGCAGGCTTAACCCCGGGGGATACGCAGTATTTT.

This rearrangement joins TRBV18 to TRBJ2-7; maybe TRBD1 (6 bases). V lost 5 bases and J 4 bases, leaving 18 bases between the germline ends. The CDR3 has 15 residues. Per the germline V gene, CDR1 is KGHSH and CDR2 is LQKENI. CDR3 region: CASSYYPGERYEQYF. CDR3 in DNA: TGTGCCAGCTCATACTACCCAGGGGAGAGGTACGAGCAGTACTTC.

The chain is built from TRBV24-1 and TRBJ2-1, with 13 nucleotides matching TRBD2. The ends lost 4 bases at V and 6 bases at J; junction bases unmatched: 5. This CDR3 contains 16 residues. Germline V gives CDR1 KGHDR, CDR2 SFDVKD. CDR3 nucleotides: TGTGCCACCAGTGACCCCGGGACTAGCGGGATCAATGAGCAGTTCTTC. Its translation is CATSDPGTSGINEQFF.

This clonotype was observed a few times. The V gene is TRBV29-1, the J gene TRBJ2-2; maybe TRBD1 (5 bases). CDR1 SQVTM and CDR2 ANQGSEA come from the germline V gene. The CDR3 runs 15 residues. With 4 bases removed from V and 1 base from J, the gap between germline ends came to 13 bases. The chain's CDR3 is CSVVGATGNTGELFF. CDR3 nucleotides: TGCAGCGTTGTAGGGGCCACAGGGAACACCGGGGAGCTGTTTTTT.

Only a few counts were recorded for this clonotype. The gene calls are TRBV12-3 or TRBV12-4 and TRBJ1-6; D is ambiguous. This CDR3 spans 13 amino acids. V lost 5 bases and J lost 10, with 12 bases in between. The CDR3 here is CASSPVAVSPLHF. CDR3 coding DNA: TGTGCCAGCAGTCCCGTAGCGGTCTCACCCCTCCACTTT.

The chain carries TRBV7-9 and TRBJ2-2, with D possibly being TRBD1 or TRBD2 (5 bases each). The CDR3 totals 15 residues. V was trimmed by 5 bases and J by 9 bases, leaving 19 bases between them. Germline CDR1 and CDR2: SEHNR and FQNEAQ (reference sequence). For the CDR3, the DNA is TGTGCCAGCAGCCCGGGACGGAGTGGTGAGCGGGAGCTGTTTTTT. Encoded protein: CASSPGRSGERELFF.

The sample holds many counts of this clonotype. The chain recombines TRBV6-4 with TRBJ2-3; TRBD1 matches 8 bases. This CDR3 has 14 amino acids. J lost 5 bases, V lost 4 bases, and 5 bases had no gene match. The germline gives CDR1 MRHNA, CDR2 SNTAGT. The CDR3 loop is CASSAQGAGDTQYF. The CDR3 bases are TGTGCCAGCAGTGCCCAGGGGGCAGGAGATACGCAGTATTTT.

The V gene is TRBV29-1, the J gene TRBJ2-1, with D possibly TRBD2 on 5 matching bases. V lost 7 bases to trimming and J lost 0 bases, with 16 bases between them. The CDR3 has 15 amino acids. Germline V gene data show CDR1 as SQVTM and CDR2 as ANQGSEA. The CDR3 DNA follows: TGCAGCGCCCGGGGAGCGGCTAGCTCCTACAATGAGCAGTTCTTC. Translating it yields CSARGAASSYNEQFF.

The V and J genes are TRBV7-2 and TRBJ2-5; 10 nucleotides line up with TRBD2. V trimming: 4 bases; J trimming: 2 bases; junction bases outside the gene matches: 4. The CDR3 length is 15 residues. Germline lookup yields CDR1 SGHTA and CDR2 FQGNSA. CDR3 sequence: CASSYTTSGQETQYF. In nucleotides, the CDR3 is TGTGCCAGCAGCTACACGACTAGCGGGCAAGAGACCCAGTACTTC.

In its sample, this clonotype was seen a few times. The chain has TRBV20-1 and TRBJ2-2; unclear D gene. The CDR3 is 13 residues long. The V gene's germline CDR1 is DFQATT and CDR2 SNEGSKA (reference sequence). V lost 6 bases to trimming and J lost 3 bases, with 11 bases between them. CDR3 sequence (DNA): TGCAGTGCCCAGAAGGTTGACACCGGGGAGCTGTTTTTT. Translating gives CSAQKVDTGELFF.

This chain connects TRBV12-3 or TRBV12-4 to TRBJ2-2, with 7 nucleotides matching TRBD2. V was clipped by 8 bases and J by 6 bases; unmatched bases: 9. The CDR3 has 14 amino acids. This CDR3 reads CASRSSGKAGELFF. Here the CDR3 DNA reads TGTGCCAGCCGTTCTAGCGGCAAGGCCGGGGAGCTGTTTTTT.

This chain joins TRBV2 and TRBJ2-3, with D maybe TRBD1 (6 bases). The ends were cut back, 3 bases at V and 0 bases at J, with 10 bases in the middle. This CDR3 is built from 15 residues. Germline assignment: CDR1 SNHLY and CDR2 FYNNEI. CDR3 residues: CASSDGTTSTDTQYF. The CDR3 DNA reads as TGTGCCAGCAGTGATGGGACAACTAGCACAGATACGCAGTATTTT.